The next 18 T cell receptor beta chains were all read from a single sample in a study of blood T cell repertoires in COVID-19. TCRdb's copy holds only in-frame clones and misses some; the assay was immunoSEQ multiplex PCR. The repertoire has over 110,000 clones, about 87% of them found once; the top ten carry 3.9%. Sequenced sample: PBMCs or T cells enriched from blood (not recorded which). These receptors were obtained from a man aged 45 to 65 in a cohort exposed to, infected with or recovered from COVID-19 (not recorded which).

The chain carries TRBV14 and TRBJ2-3, with D perhaps TRBD2 (5 bases). The CDR3 has 13 amino acids. The germline V gene has CDR1 SGHDN and CDR2 FVKESK. V was trimmed by 2 bases and J by 4 bases, leaving 7 bases between them. For the CDR3, the DNA is TGTGCCAGCAGCCAATGGCGGGCAGATACGCAGTATTTT. Residues: CASSQWRADTQYF.

V is TRBV11-2 and J is TRBJ2-5, with D possibly being TRBD2 (6 bases). The CDR3 runs 13 residues. Trimming pared 3 bases from V and 2 bases from J, leaving 7 bases between. CDR1 is SGHAT, CDR2 FQNNGV, per germline. The CDR3 protein is CASSLGLQETQYF. CDR3 bases: TGTGCCAGCAGCTTGGGACTTCAAGAGACCCAGTACTTC.

The chain joins TRBV10-3 to TRBJ2-7; 7 positions match TRBD1. Trimming took 3 bases from V and 0 from J; bases not matched to a gene: 5. The germline V gene has CDR1 ENHRY and CDR2 SYGVKD. The CDR3 has 15 amino acids. The CDR3 loop is CAISEAGTDSYEQYF. The CDR3 DNA follows: TGTGCCATCAGTGAAGCCGGGACAGACTCCTACGAGCAGTACTTC.

The chain has TRBV5-1 and TRBJ1-2, with TRBD1 as a possible D gene (5 bases). Deletions cut 0 bases from V and 2 bases from J, with 8 bases between. Germline V gives CDR1 SGHRS, CDR2 YFSETQ. There are 14 residues in the CDR3. Here the CDR3 reads CASSLDGGNYGYTF. The CDR3 nucleotides read TGCGCCAGCAGCTTGGATGGGGGGAACTATGGCTACACCTTC. Together with reference TRBV5-1 and TRBJ1-2, the CDR3 gives the full variable domain: KAGVTQTPRYLIKTRGQQVTLSCSPISGHRSVSWYQQTPGQGLQFLFEYFSETQRNKGNFPGRFSGRQFSNSRSEMNVSTLELGDSALYLCASSLDGGNYGYTFGSGTRLTVV.

V gene TRBV7-2 combines with J gene TRBJ1-5; D ambiguous. V lost 5 bases and J lost 3, with 8 bases in between. This CDR3 contains 13 residues. Germline V gene lookup returns CDR1 SGHTA and CDR2 FQGNSA. The CDR3 sequence: CASSVGANQPQHF. DNA of the CDR3: TGTGCCAGCAGCGTGGGAGCCAATCAGCCCCAGCATTTT.

Only one count was recorded for this clone. The chain recombines TRBV10-1 with TRBJ2-1; 9 nucleotides match TRBD1. CDR3 length: 13 residues. With 3 bases clipped from V and 12 bases from J, the junction kept 6 bases outside the gene matches. Germline-derived CDR1 and CDR2 are WNHNN and SYGVQD (reference sequence). The CDR3: CASSDGQGLPQFF. DNA of the CDR3: TGCGCCAGCAGTGATGGACAGGGGTTGCCGCAGTTCTTC.

The V gene is TRBV12-3 or TRBV12-4, the J gene TRBJ2-4; 8 bases match TRBD1. The CDR3 has 13 residues. Trimming at V came to 10 bases and at J to 1 base, leaving 3 bases not matched to a gene. The CDR3 sequence: CANWDRAKNIQYF. The CDR3 region has the DNA TGTGCCAACTGGGACAGGGCCAAAAACATTCAGTACTTC.

The CDR3 loop is CAIETGLGIEQYF. CDR3 nucleotides: TGTGCTATAGAAACGGGACTCGGGATCGAGCAGTACTTC. V and J are TRBV28 and TRBJ2-7; tentatively, D is TRBD2 (6 bases). The CDR3 sequence is 13 residues long. Germline V lookup: CDR1 MDHEN, CDR2 SYDVKM.

CDR3 DNA sequence: TGTGCCTGGGATCTAGGCAATGAGCAGTTCTTC. It yields the protein CAWDLGNEQFF. The chain has TRBV30 and TRBJ2-1, with no clear D. The CDR3 length is 11 residues. The germline CDR1 and CDR2 sequences are GTSNPN and SVGIG (reference sequence). V shed 5 bases and J shed 6 bases, with 8 bases lying between them.

This clone was observed once. Within the sample, other DNA sequences also encode this same CDR3. The chain has TRBV30 and TRBJ2-7; TRBD1 agrees at 8 bases. This CDR3 spans 13 amino acids. Per the germline V gene, CDR1 is GTSNPN and CDR2 is SVGIG (reference sequence). V was clipped by 3 bases and J by 7 bases; unmatched bases: 8. The CDR3 loop reads CAWSPTGGPEQYF. Here the CDR3 DNA reads TGTGCCTGGAGCCCCACAGGGGGTCCTGAGCAGTACTTC.

The chain links TRBV6-8 to TRBJ1-2; 7 bases align to TRBD1. This CDR3 region has 12 residues. Germline-derived CDR1 and CDR2 are MNHGY and SAAAGT. The J segment lost 8 bases and the V segment lost 7 bases, leaving 7 bases of the junction unmatched. The CDR3 bases are TGTGCCAGCACCAGAAGGGGGCGAGGCTACACCTTC. As protein: CASTRRGRGYTF.

V is TRBV28 and J is TRBJ2-5; unclear D gene. The length of the CDR3 is 13 residues. V lost 3 bases, J lost 5 bases, and 10 bases lay in between. Germline V gene lookup returns CDR1 MDHEN and CDR2 SYDVKM. CDR3: CASSFFQWETQYF. The CDR3 bases are TGTGCCAGCAGTTTTTTTCAGTGGGAGACCCAGTACTTC.

This chain joins TRBV5-3 and TRBJ1-5, with 7 bases aligning to TRBD1. TRBV5-3 is designated an ORF whose function remains uncertain. The V gene end was trimmed by 6 bases and the J gene end by 0 bases; junction bases not matched to a gene: 15. This CDR3 spans 18 amino acids. The CDR3 region is CARKTGQYRTYSNQPQHF. CDR3 nucleotide sequence: TGTGCCAGAAAAACGGGACAGTATAGAACTTATAGCAATCAGCCCCAGCATTTT.

The DNA for the CDR3 is TGTGCCAGTAGTATAGTGGGCCAGAATTCACCCCTCCACTTT. Encoded protein: CASSIVGQNSPLHF. The chain recombines TRBV19 with TRBJ1-6; D unresolved. The germline V gene has CDR1 LNHDA and CDR2 SQIVND (reference sequence). The CDR3 extends over 14 amino acids. Trimming removed 1 base at V and 7 bases at J, with 8 bases between.

CDR3 protein: CASSAGRGETQYF. The CDR3 nucleotides read TGTGCCAGCAGTGCCGGTAGGGGAGAGACCCAGTACTTC. J is TRBJ2-5 and V is TRBV2; perhaps TRBD1 as D (5 bases). This CDR3 region has 13 residues. V lost 4 bases, J lost 4 bases, and 10 bases lay in between. Germline V gives CDR1 SNHLY, CDR2 FYNNEI.

This chain connects TRBV2 to TRBJ2-5; 7 positions agree with TRBD2. J lost 2 bases, V lost 2 bases, and 5 bases had no gene match. The CDR3 extends over 15 amino acids. Germline V gene lookup returns CDR1 SNHLY and CDR2 FYNNEI. The CDR3 here is CASSEMGGKQETQYF. The CDR3 bases are TGTGCCAGCAGTGAAATGGGAGGGAAGCAAGAGACCCAGTACTTC.

This clone was detected only once. This sequence joins TRBV5-4 and TRBJ1-1; 8 bases fit TRBD1. Germline CDR1 SGHNT, CDR2 YYREEE (reference sequence). V shed 5 bases and J 9 bases; nucleotides not matched to a gene: 9. The CDR3 runs to 13 residues. The chain's CDR3 is CASSLDREYKAFF. CDR3 nucleotide sequence: TGTGCCAGCAGTCTGGACAGGGAGTACAAAGCTTTCTTT.

This clone has just one count. The chain links TRBV6-4 to TRBJ2-2, with TRBD1 as a possible D gene (6 bases). V lost 6 bases, J lost 2 bases, and 16 bases lay in between. CDR1 and CDR2 (germline): MRHNA, SNTAGT. This CDR3 has 16 amino acids. The CDR3 region has the DNA TGTGCCAGCAGAGCCACAGGGTTCAGTAACACCGGGGAGCTGTTTTTT. Translated: CASRATGFSNTGELFF.